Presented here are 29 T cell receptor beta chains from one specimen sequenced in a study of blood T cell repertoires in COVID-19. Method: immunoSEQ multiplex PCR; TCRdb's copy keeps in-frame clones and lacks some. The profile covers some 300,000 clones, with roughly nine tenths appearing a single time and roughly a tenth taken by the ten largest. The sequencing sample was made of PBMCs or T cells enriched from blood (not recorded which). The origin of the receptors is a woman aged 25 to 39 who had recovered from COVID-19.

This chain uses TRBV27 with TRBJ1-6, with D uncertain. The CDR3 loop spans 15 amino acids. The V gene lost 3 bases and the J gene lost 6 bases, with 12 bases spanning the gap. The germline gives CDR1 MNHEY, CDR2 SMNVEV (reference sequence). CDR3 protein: CASSFEGIVNSPLHF. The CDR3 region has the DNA TGTGCCAGCAGTTTCGAGGGAATAGTTAATTCACCCCTCCACTTT.

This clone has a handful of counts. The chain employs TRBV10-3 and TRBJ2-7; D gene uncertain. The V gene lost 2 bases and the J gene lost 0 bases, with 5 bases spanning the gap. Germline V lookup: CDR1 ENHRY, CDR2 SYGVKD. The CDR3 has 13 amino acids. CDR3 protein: CAISEASSYEQYF. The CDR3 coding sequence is TGTGCCATCAGTGAGGCGAGCTCCTACGAGCAGTACTTC.

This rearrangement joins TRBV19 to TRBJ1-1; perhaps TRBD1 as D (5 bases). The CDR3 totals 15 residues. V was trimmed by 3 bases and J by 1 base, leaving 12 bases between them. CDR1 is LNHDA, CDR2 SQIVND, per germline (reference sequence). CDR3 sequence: CASSIQPTGNTEAFF. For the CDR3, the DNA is TGTGCCAGTAGTATCCAACCCACAGGGAACACTGAAGCTTTCTTT.

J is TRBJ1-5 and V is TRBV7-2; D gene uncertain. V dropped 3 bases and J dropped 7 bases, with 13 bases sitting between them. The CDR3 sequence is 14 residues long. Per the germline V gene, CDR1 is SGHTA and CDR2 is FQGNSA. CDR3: CASSFFGWEQPQHF. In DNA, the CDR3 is TGTGCCAGCAGCTTTTTCGGCTGGGAGCAGCCCCAGCATTTT.

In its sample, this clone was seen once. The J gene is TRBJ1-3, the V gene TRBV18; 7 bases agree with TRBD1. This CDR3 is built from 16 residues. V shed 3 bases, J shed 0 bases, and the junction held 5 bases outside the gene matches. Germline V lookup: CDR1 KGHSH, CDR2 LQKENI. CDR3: CASSPSQGSSGNTIYF. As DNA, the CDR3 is TGTGCCAGCTCACCCTCACAGGGGAGCTCTGGAAACACCATATATTTT. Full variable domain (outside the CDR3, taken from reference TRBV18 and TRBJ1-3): NAGVMQNPRHLVRRRGQEARLRCSPMKGHSHVYWYRQLPEEGLKFMVYLQKENIIDESGMPKERFSAEFPKEGPSILRIQQVVRGDSAAYFCASSPSQGSSGNTIYFGEGSWLTVV.

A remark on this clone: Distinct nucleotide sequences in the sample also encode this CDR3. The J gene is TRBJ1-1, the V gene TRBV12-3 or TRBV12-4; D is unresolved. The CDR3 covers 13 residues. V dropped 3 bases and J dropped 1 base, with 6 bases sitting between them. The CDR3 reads CASSLLRNTEAFF. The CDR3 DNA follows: TGTGCCAGCAGTTTGTTGCGGAACACTGAAGCTTTCTTT.

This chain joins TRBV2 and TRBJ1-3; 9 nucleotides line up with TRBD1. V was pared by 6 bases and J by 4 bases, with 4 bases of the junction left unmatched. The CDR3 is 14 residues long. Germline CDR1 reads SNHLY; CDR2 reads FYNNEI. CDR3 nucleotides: TGTGCCAGCAGCCGGGACAGGGCGGGAAACACCATATATTTT. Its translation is CASSRDRAGNTIYF.

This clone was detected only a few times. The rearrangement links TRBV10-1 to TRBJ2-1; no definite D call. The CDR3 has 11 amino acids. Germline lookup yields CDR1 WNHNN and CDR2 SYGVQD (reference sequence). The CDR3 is CAPSRCTEQFF. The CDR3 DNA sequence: TGCGCACCAAGCCGGTGTACTGAGCAGTTCTTC.

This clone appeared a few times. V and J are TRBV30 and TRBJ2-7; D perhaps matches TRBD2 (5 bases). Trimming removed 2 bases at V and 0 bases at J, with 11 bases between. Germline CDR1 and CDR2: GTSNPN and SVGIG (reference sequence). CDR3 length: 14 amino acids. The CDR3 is CAWSPDWSSYEQYF. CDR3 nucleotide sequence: TGTGCCTGGAGTCCGGACTGGAGCTCCTACGAGCAGTACTTC.

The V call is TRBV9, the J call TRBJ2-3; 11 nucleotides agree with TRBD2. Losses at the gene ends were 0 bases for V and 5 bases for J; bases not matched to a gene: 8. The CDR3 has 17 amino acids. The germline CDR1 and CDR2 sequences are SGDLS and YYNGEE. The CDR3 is CASSVELAGGYVDTQYF. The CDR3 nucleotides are TGTGCCAGCAGCGTAGAGCTAGCGGGAGGATATGTAGATACGCAGTATTTT. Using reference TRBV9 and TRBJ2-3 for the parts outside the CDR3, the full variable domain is DSGVTQTPKHLITATGQRVTLRCSPRSGDLSVYWYQQSLDQGLQFLIQYYNGEERAKGNILERFSAQQFPDLHSELNLSSLELGDSALYFCASSVELAGGYVDTQYFGPGTRLTVL.

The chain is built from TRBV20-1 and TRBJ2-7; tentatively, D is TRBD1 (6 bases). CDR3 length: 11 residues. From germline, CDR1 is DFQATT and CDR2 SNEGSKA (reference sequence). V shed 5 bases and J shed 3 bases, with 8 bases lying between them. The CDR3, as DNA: TGCAGTGCTGACAGGTTCTACGAGCAGTACTTC. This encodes CSADRFYEQYF.

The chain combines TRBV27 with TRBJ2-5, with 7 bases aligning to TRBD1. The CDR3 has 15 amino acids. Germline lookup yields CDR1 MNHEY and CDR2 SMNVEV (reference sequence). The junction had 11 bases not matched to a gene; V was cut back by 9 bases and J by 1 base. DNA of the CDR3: TGTGCCAGGTCAAAAGAGGGGACAGCCCAAGAGACCCAGTACTTC. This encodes CARSKEGTAQETQYF.

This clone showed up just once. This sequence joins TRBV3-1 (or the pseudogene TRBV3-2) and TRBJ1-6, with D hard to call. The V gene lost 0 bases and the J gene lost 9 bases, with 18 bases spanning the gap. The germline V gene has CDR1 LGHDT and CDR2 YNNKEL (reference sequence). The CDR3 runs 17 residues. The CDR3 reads CASSQEVGIPGGSPLHF. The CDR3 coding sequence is TGTGCCAGCAGCCAAGAAGTCGGGATCCCCGGAGGTTCACCCCTCCACTTT.

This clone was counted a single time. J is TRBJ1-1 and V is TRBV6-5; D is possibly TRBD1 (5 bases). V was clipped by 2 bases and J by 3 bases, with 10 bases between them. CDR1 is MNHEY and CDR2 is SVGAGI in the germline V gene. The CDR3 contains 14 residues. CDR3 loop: CASSYGGIDTEAFF. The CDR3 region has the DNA TGTGCCAGCAGTTACGGGGGGATCGACACTGAAGCTTTCTTT.

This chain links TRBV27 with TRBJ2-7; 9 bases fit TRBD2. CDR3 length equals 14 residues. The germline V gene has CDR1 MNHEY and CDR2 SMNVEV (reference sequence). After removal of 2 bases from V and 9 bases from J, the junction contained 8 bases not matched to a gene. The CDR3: CASSLMREGAAQYF. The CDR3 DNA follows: TGTGCCAGCAGTTTAATGCGGGAGGGCGCGGCGCAGTACTTC.

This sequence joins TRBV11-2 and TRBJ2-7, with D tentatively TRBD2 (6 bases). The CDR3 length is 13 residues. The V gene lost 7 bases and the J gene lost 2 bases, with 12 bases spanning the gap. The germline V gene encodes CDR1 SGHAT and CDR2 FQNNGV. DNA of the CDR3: TGTGCCAGCATGGGGACTCTTGCCTACGAGCAGTACTTC. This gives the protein CASMGTLAYEQYF.

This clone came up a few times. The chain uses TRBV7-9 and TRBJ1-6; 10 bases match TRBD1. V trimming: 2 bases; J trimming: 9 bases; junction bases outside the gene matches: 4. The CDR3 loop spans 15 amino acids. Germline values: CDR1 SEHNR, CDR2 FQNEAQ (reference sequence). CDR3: CASSLRDRGSSPLHF. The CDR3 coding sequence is TGTGCCAGCAGCTTAAGGGACAGGGGAAGTTCACCCCTCCACTTT. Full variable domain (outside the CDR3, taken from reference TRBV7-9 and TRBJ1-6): DTGVSQNPRHKITKRGQNVTFRCDPISEHNRLYWYRQTLGQGPEFLTYFQNEAQLEKSRLLSDRFSAERPKGSFSTLEIQRTEQGDSAMYLCASSLRDRGSSPLHFGNGTRLTVT.

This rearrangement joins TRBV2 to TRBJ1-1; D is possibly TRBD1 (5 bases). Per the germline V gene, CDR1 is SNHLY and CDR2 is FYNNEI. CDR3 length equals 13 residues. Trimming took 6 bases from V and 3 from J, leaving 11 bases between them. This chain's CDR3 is CASSRQGDTEAFF. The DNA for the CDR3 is TGTGCCAGCAGCCGCCAGGGTGACACTGAAGCTTTCTTT.

The CDR3: CASSLTGDTEAFF. The CDR3 DNA is TGTGCCAGCAGCCTAACAGGGGACACTGAAGCTTTCTTT. This rearrangement joins TRBV7-8 to TRBJ1-1; TRBD1 matches at 7 bases. J was trimmed by 3 bases and V by 5 bases; bases with no gene match: 3. The V gene's germline CDR1 is SGHVS and CDR2 FQNEAQ. This CDR3 is built from 13 residues.

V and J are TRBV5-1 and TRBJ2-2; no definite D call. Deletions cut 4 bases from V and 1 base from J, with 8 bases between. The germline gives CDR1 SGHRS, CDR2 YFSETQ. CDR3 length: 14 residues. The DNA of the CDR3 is TGCGCCAGCAGCCGCGGAGTGAACACCGGGGAGCTGTTTTTT. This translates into CASSRGVNTGELFF.

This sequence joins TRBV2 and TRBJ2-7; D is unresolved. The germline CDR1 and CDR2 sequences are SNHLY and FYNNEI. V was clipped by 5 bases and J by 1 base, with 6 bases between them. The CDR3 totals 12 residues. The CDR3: CASSSGSYEQYF. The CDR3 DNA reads TGTGCCAGCAGTTCCGGGTCCTACGAGCAGTACTTC.

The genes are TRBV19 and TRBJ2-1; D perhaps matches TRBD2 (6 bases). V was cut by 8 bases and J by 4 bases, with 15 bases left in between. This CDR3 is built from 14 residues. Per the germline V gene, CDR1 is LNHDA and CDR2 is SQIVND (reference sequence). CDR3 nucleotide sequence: TGTGCCAGTGGGGGAGGAGCGGAGTACAATGAGCAGTTCTTC. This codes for CASGGGAEYNEQFF. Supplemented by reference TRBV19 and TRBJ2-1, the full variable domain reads DGGITQSPKYLFRKEGQNVTLSCEQNLNHDAMYWYRQDPGQGLRLIYYSQIVNDFQKGDIAEGYSVSREKKESFPLTVTSAQKNPTAFYLCASGGGAEYNEQFFGPGTRLTVL.

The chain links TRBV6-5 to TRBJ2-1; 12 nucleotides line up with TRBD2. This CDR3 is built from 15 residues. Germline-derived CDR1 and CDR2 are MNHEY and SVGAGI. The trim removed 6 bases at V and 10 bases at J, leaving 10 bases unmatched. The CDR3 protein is CASRRRETSGSEQFF. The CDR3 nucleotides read TGTGCCAGCAGGAGGAGGGAGACTAGCGGGAGCGAGCAGTTCTTC.

Here the CDR3 reads CASWPGATNEKLFF. CDR3 DNA: TGTGCCAGCTGGCCGGGGGCAACTAATGAAAAACTGTTTTTT. The chain couples TRBV28 to TRBJ1-4, with a weak D call TRBD1 (5 bases). The CDR3 has 14 residues. Germline CDR1 reads MDHEN; CDR2 reads SYDVKM. V was pared by 8 bases and J by 0 bases, with 10 bases between.

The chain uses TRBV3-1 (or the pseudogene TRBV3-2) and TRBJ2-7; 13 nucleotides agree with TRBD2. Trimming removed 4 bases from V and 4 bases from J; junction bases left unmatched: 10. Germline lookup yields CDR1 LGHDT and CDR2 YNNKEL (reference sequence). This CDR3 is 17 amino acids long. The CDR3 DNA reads TGTGCCAGCAGCCCCACGACTAGCGGGAGGTCTGCTTACGAGCAGTACTTC. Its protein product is CASSPTTSGRSAYEQYF.

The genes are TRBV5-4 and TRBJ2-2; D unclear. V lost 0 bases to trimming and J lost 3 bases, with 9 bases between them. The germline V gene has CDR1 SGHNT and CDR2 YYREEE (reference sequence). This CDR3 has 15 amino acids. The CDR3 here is CASSLVSTYTGELFF. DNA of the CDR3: TGTGCCAGCAGCTTGGTATCTACCTACACCGGGGAGCTGTTTTTT.

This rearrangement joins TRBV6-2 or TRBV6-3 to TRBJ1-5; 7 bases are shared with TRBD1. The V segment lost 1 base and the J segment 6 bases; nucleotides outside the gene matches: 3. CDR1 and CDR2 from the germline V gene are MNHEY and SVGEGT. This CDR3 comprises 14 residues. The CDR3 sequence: CASSYWAGGQPQHF. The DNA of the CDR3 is TGTGCCAGCAGTTACTGGGCAGGGGGTCAGCCCCAGCATTTT.

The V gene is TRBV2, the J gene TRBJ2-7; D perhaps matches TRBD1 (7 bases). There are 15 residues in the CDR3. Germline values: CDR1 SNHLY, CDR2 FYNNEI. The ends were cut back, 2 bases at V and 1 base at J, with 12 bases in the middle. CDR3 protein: CASSELRDRSYEQYF. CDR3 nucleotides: TGTGCCAGCAGTGAATTGCGGGACAGATCCTACGAGCAGTACTTC.

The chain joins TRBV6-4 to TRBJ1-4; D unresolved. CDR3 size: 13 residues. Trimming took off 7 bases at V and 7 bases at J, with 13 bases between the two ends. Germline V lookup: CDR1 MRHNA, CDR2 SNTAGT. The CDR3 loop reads CASTPRPLEKLFF. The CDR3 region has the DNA TGTGCCAGCACCCCTAGGCCGCTTGAAAAACTGTTTTTT.